This T cell receptor (beta chain) was recovered during a study of blood T cell repertoires in COVID-19. About the research overall: Samples taken during acute and convalescent COVID-19 were collected in the United States, Italy and Spain. Sample material is recorded as cDNA or gDNA derived from T cells, B-cell-depleted T cells, or PBMCs.

Assay used: immunoSEQ multiplex PCR; TCRdb lists only in-frame clones, some missing. Here the sample spans about 220,000 clones, about four fifths being singletons. Participants spanned ages about 18 to 90 years and resided in 24 US areas. This clone has only a few counts. Trimming pared 7 bases from V and 2 bases from J, leaving 15 bases between. Germline V gene data show CDR1 as MDHEN and CDR2 as SYDVKM. The CDR3 runs 14 residues. What was sequenced was PBMCs or T cells enriched from blood (not recorded which). This sequence originates from a woman aged 45-59 years who had been exposed to COVID-19. V gene TRBV28 combines with J gene TRBJ2-7; D is uncertain. The CDR3 loop is CASNEEDSTYEQYF. The CDR3 coding sequence is TGTGCCAGCAACGAAGAAGATTCTACCTACGAGCAGTACTTC.